This TCR beta chain was sequenced in a study of T cell repertoires in cytomegalovirus infection (dated by TCRdb to the late 2010s). In the study overall: Recently identified HLA-C-restricted CMV epitopes, whose presentation resists viral immunomodulation, were targeted by peptide stimulations together with well-studied HLA-B-restricted epitopes. Donor HLA type was relevant to the analysis, as public TCR beta signatures indicated carriage of CMV infection together with the matching HLA type. The investigation overall reported the following: The ex vivo response was dominated by HLA-C-restricted CMV-specific TCR beta clonotypes, which also provided the single most frequent clonotype in two of eight donors. In both this cohort and an independent roughly 330-donor cohort, the cumulative frequency of public TCR beta family members distinguished carriers of CMV infection plus the relevant HLA type.

Explained via the paper, the treatment or condition label denotes: in vitro stimulation with specific CMV peptide epitopes to enrich CMV-specific T cells. Note on this clonotype: No cognate antigen has been identified for it. Base qualities were left out, and no much larger clone turns up one base away.

Sequencing instrument: Illumina HiSeq 1500. TCRdb ran its own pipeline on the public reads, namely fastp trimming at Q25 and MiXCR clone calling, and kept in-frame beta chains. Every CDR3 protein is listed once, alongside the most common genes and DNA of its rows. A total of a few hundred thousand distinct CDR3 sequences appear in this sample, 40% to 50% of them only once. Roughly two fifths of the sample is in the top ten clones. From cysteine to phenylalanine, the CDR3 is 14 amino acids long. CDR3 DNA is the only sequence kept; it has 42 bases, read in frame from the first base. Based on the germline V gene, the CDR1 and CDR2 sequences are KGHSH and LQKENI. The junction shows trimming of 6 bases on V and 1 base on J, and the gene matches do not reach 4 bases of it.

This specimen was cultured PBMCs, taken from culture after CMV antigen stimulation. The chain is assembled from TRBV18 and TRBJ1-1, with TRBD1 matching 8 junction bases. This receptor was taken from a human donor in good health (CMV status not recorded). Some clones in this sample may be carry-over from other donors' samples. The CDR3 region: CASSDRAGNTEAFF. The nucleotide sequence reads TGTGCCAGCTCGGACAGGGCGGGGAACACTGAAGCTTTCTTT. With the rest looked up from the reference TRBV18 and TRBJ1-1 genes rather than sequenced, the full variable domain is NAGVMQNPRHLVRRRGQEARLRCSPMKGHSHVYWYRQLPEEGLKFMVYLQKENIIDESGMPKERFSAEFPKEGPSILRIQQVVRGDSAAYFCASSDRAGNTEAFFGQGTRLTVV.